This TCR beta chain was profiled in a study of blood T cell repertoires in COVID-19. Study-wide context: Sources were T cells, B-cell-depleted T cells, or PBMCs; the material itself was cDNA or gDNA.

The CDR3 runs to 14 residues. V gave up 5 bases and J gave up 8 bases; unmatched junction bases: 11. CDR1 and CDR2 (germline): LNHDA, SQIVND (reference sequence). Libraries were prepared by immunoSEQ multiplex PCR; TCRdb keeps only in-frame clonotypes and omits some of them. The top ten hold about 1.8% of the sample, which has 98,000 or so clones, 65% to 80% seen once. What was sequenced was peripheral blood. The sequence was collected from a woman between 40 and 50 years old with acute or convalescent COVID-19. The chain employs TRBV19 and TRBJ1-1; 7 bases line up with TRBD1. CDR3 in amino acids: CASSPMTGSREAFF. The CDR3 coding sequence is TGTGCCAGTAGTCCCATGACAGGGTCGCGGGAAGCTTTCTTT. Full variable domain (missing parts from reference TRBV19 and TRBJ1-1): DGGITQSPKYLFRKEGQNVTLSCEQNLNHDAMYWYRQDPGQGLRLIYYSQIVNDFQKGDIAEGYSVSREKKESFPLTVTSAQKNPTAFYLCASSPMTGSREAFFGQGTRLTVV.